Below are 25 T cell receptor beta chains sequenced from a single sample in a study of shared T cell receptors in the human thymus. Measured with immunoSEQ multiplex PCR; TCRdb has only the in-frame clones, and not every one. The sample contains hundreds of thousands of clones, around nine tenths of which appear only once. These sequences were also reported in another study, on human thymus T cells.

Sequenced: thymocytes. These receptor sequences come from a boy under two years old with a congenital heart defect.

The gene calls are TRBV19 and TRBJ2-7, with D possibly being TRBD2 (6 bases). Germline V CDR1 and CDR2: LNHDA, SQIVND (reference sequence). This CDR3 spans 14 amino acids. V lost 9 bases, J lost 4 bases, and 19 bases lay in between. CDR3 sequence: CARMGLAPLYEQYF. The CDR3 DNA reads as TGTGCCAGGATGGGACTGGCCCCTTTGTACGAGCAGTACTTC.

The rearrangement joins TRBV7-8 to TRBJ2-7, with a weak D call TRBD2 (5 bases). This CDR3 is built from 15 residues. Deletions cut 5 bases from V and 0 bases from J, with 14 bases between. The V gene's germline CDR1 is SGHVS and CDR2 FQNEAQ. The CDR3 reads CASSQAGVHSYEQYF. In DNA form, the CDR3 reads TGTGCCAGCAGCCAAGCCGGGGTTCACTCCTACGAGCAGTACTTC.

The V gene is TRBV7-2, the J gene TRBJ2-6; possibly TRBD2 for D (6 bases). The V and J ends lost 2 bases and 6 bases respectively, with 23 bases between them. Germline V gives CDR1 SGHTA, CDR2 FQGNSA. The CDR3 runs 19 residues. CDR3 sequence reads: CASSLNPRPRREVANVLTF. For the CDR3, the DNA is TGTGCCAGCAGCTTAAATCCCCGGCCAAGGAGGGAGGTGGCCAACGTCCTGACTTTC.

This clone appeared a single time. The chain employs TRBV29-1 and TRBJ2-1, with D perhaps matching TRBD1 (6 bases). Trimming stripped 7 bases from V and 2 bases from J, with 15 bases between. Germline CDR1 is SQVTM and CDR2 is ANQGSEA. The CDR3 spans 14 residues. The DNA for the CDR3 is TGCAGCGCTACGGGTCAGGGGCCCTACAATGAGCAGTTCTTC. Its protein is CSATGQGPYNEQFF.

The chain links TRBV7-9 to TRBJ2-7; TRBD2 aligns across 10 bases. This CDR3 spans 16 amino acids. V lost 5 bases to trimming and J lost 1 base; unmatched junction nucleotides: 8. The germline gives CDR1 SEHNR, CDR2 FQNEAQ (reference sequence). The CDR3 DNA follows: TGTGCCAGCAGCCCTCCGGGGACTAGCGAATCCTACGAGCAGTACTTC. This gives the protein CASSPPGTSESYEQYF.

This clone was observed a few times. The chain has TRBV7-9 and TRBJ2-1, with TRBD2 matching over 8 bases. In germline, CDR1 is SEHNR, CDR2 FQNEAQ (reference sequence). This CDR3 is 16 amino acids long. After removal of 0 bases from V and 8 bases from J, the junction contained 9 bases not matched to a gene. In DNA, the CDR3 is TGTGCCAGCAGCTTAGCTCGTAGCGGGAATGATCATGAGCAGTTCTTC. Translated, it gives CASSLARSGNDHEQFF.

This chain joins TRBV7-9 and TRBJ2-3; 11 bases align to TRBD2. The CDR3 runs to 19 residues. Looked up from germline, CDR1 is SEHNR and CDR2 is FQNEAQ (reference sequence). Losses at the gene ends were 9 bases for V and 1 base for J; bases not matched to a gene: 18. CDR3 amino acids: CASLPSVLAGVLGTDTQYF. Here the CDR3 DNA reads TGTGCCAGTCTCCCCTCGGTACTAGCGGGAGTTCTGGGCACAGATACGCAGTATTTT.

The chain carries TRBV30 and TRBJ2-3, with 8 bases identical to TRBD2. The trim removed 2 bases at V and 4 bases at J, leaving 14 bases unmatched. CDR1 and CDR2 (germline): GTSNPN, SVGIG (reference sequence). The length of the CDR3 is 17 residues. CDR3 DNA: TGTGCCTGGAGTATGGGCCGGACTAGCTACCGTCCAGATACGCAGTATTTT. It encodes CAWSMGRTSYRPDTQYF.

On this clone: Other DNA sequences in the same sample also yield this CDR3. The chain has TRBV4-1 and TRBJ2-5; 7 bases fit TRBD2. Germline-derived CDR1 and CDR2 are MGHRA and YSYEKL. This CDR3 spans 17 amino acids. Trimming cost V 0 bases and J 8 bases; bases outside gene matches: 15. CDR3 DNA: TGCGCCAGCAGCCAAGATCGGCTAGCGGCATATAAGGAAACCCAGTACTTC. It codes for CASSQDRLAAYKETQYF.

The chain has TRBV10-2 and TRBJ1-5, with 8 positions matching TRBD1. CDR3 length: 15 residues. V was clipped by 6 bases and J by 1 base; unmatched bases: 5. Germline V lookup: CDR1 WSHSY, CDR2 SAAADI. Here the CDR3 DNA reads TGCGCCAGCAGGGACAGGGCTGACAGCAATCAGCCCCAGCATTTT. It translates to CASRDRADSNQPQHF.

This rearrangement joins TRBV27 to TRBJ2-1; 9 positions match TRBD2. This CDR3 comprises 17 residues. Trimming at V came to 5 bases and at J to 8 bases, leaving 16 bases not matched to a gene. Per the germline V gene, CDR1 is MNHEY and CDR2 is SMNVEV (reference sequence). The CDR3 DNA reads TGTGCCAGCAGTCTCACCCCGACTAGCGGCCCTTGGGATGAGCAGTTCTTC. This encodes CASSLTPTSGPWDEQFF.

The rearrangement joins TRBV7-9 to TRBJ2-1; 8 bases are shared with TRBD2. V shed 3 bases, J shed 13 bases, and the junction held 14 bases outside the gene matches. Germline V gene lookup returns CDR1 SEHNR and CDR2 FQNEAQ (reference sequence). The CDR3 sequence is 15 residues long. This chain's CDR3 is CASSFSRQTGLAQFF. DNA of the CDR3: TGTGCCAGCAGCTTCTCCCGCCAAACCGGACTAGCTCAGTTCTTC.

The chain joins TRBV19 to TRBJ2-1, with a tentative D call TRBD2 (5 bases). CDR3 length: 16 residues. V was clipped by 5 bases and J by 2 bases, with 16 bases between them. The V gene's germline CDR1 is LNHDA and CDR2 SQIVND (reference sequence). The CDR3 region has the DNA TGTGCCAGTAGTTATTTGGGAGTACCCGCCTACAATGAGCAGTTCTTC. It is translated as CASSYLGVPAYNEQFF.

As regards this clone: This sample also contains other DNA sequences that code for the same CDR3. The chain employs TRBV27 and TRBJ1-1, with 8 bases matching TRBD1. The ends lost 6 bases at V and 4 bases at J; junction bases unmatched: 4. This CDR3 is 13 amino acids long. Looked up from germline, CDR1 is MNHEY and CDR2 is SMNVEV (reference sequence). CDR3 protein: CASSLDRGTEAFF. The DNA of the CDR3 is TGTGCCAGCAGCTTAGACAGGGGCACTGAAGCTTTCTTT.

The chain couples TRBV4-1 to TRBJ1-2; D gene ambiguous. The germline gives CDR1 MGHRA, CDR2 YSYEKL. The CDR3 length is 13 residues. Trimming shortened V by 1 base and J by 6 bases, and 9 bases separated the two germline ends. The CDR3 DNA sequence: TGCGCCAGCAGCCAAGTGCAGGCTGATGGCTACACCTTC. Translating gives CASSQVQADGYTF.

This chain uses TRBV6-5 with TRBJ1-2; TRBD1 aligns across 8 bases. V shed 0 bases, J shed 7 bases, and the junction held 7 bases outside the gene matches. The V gene's germline CDR1 is MNHEY and CDR2 SVGAGI. The CDR3 spans 15 residues. DNA of the CDR3: TGTGCCAGCAGTTACTCTCGGACAGGGTGGGCTGGCTACACCTTC. Its translation is CASSYSRTGWAGYTF.

The chain is built from TRBV14 and TRBJ2-1; 13 bases match TRBD2. This CDR3 has 17 residues. V was clipped by 0 bases and J by 6 bases; unmatched bases: 5. Per the germline V gene, CDR1 is SGHDN and CDR2 is FVKESK. The CDR3 nucleotides are TGTGCCAGCAGCCAAGATGAGACTAGCGGGAGGATCAATGAGCAGTTCTTC. Its translation: CASSQDETSGRINEQFF.

This clone was observed once. The chain uses TRBV13 and TRBJ2-5, with 9 bases that match TRBD1. This CDR3 contains 15 residues. Germline CDR1 and CDR2: PRHDT and FYEKMQ (reference sequence). The trim removed 4 bases at V and 1 base at J, leaving 4 bases unmatched. The DNA of the CDR3 is TGTGCCAGCAGCTGTGAACAGGGGGCCCAAGAGACCCAGTACTTC. This encodes CASSCEQGAQETQYF.

The chain has TRBV10-3 and TRBJ2-7; 8 bases map to TRBD2. In germline, CDR1 is ENHRY, CDR2 SYGVKD. The CDR3 spans 15 residues. J lost 3 bases, V lost 2 bases, and 6 bases had no gene match. The CDR3 DNA sequence: TGTGCCATCAGTGAGGGGCTAGCGGGTTTCTACGAGCAGTACTTC. Protein sequence: CAISEGLAGFYEQYF.

This rearrangement joins TRBV6-1 to TRBJ2-1; TRBD2 matches at 9 bases. V lost 7 bases to trimming and J lost 4 bases; unmatched junction nucleotides: 5. CDR1 and CDR2 (germline): MNHNS, SASEGT. There are 14 residues in the CDR3. CDR3 DNA: TGTGCCAGCACCCGTACTAGCGGGTACAATGAGCAGTTCTTC. Translating it yields CASTRTSGYNEQFF.

The rearrangement links TRBV12-5 to TRBJ2-2, with D unclear. The germline CDR1 and CDR2 sequences are LGHNT and FRNRAP. The length of the CDR3 is 13 residues. The V end lost 1 base, the J end lost 3 bases, and 3 bases lay between the germline ends. Here the CDR3 DNA reads TGTGCTAGTGGTTTGGCTTACACCGGGGAGCTGTTTTTT. It is translated as CASGLAYTGELFF.

The sample holds one count of this clone. The rearrangement joins TRBV29-1 to TRBJ2-3; D might be TRBD2 (6 bases). Trimming stripped 4 bases from V and 0 bases from J, with 11 bases between. The CDR3 is made up of 14 amino acids. CDR1 and CDR2 from the germline V gene are SQVTM and ANQGSEA. DNA of the CDR3: TGCAGCGTTGCGGCGGGGCCTAGCACAGATACGCAGTATTTT. It encodes CSVAAGPSTDTQYF.

The chain joins TRBV19 to TRBJ2-5, with D maybe TRBD2 (5 bases). Deletions cut 5 bases from V and 5 bases from J, with 15 bases between. Looked up from germline, CDR1 is LNHDA and CDR2 is SQIVND (reference sequence). The CDR3 totals 14 residues. The CDR3 region is CASSPRRAGETQYF. In DNA, the CDR3 is TGTGCCAGTAGTCCTCGTCGGGCGGGCGAGACCCAGTACTTC.

The rearrangement joins TRBV2 to TRBJ2-7; D possibly corresponds to TRBD1 (6 bases). Germline V gene sequence: CDR1 SNHLY, CDR2 FYNNEI. The CDR3 length is 16 residues. Trimming left V 1 base short and J 2 bases short, with 15 bases between. The CDR3 region is CASSEDGGARTYEQYF. CDR3 nucleotide sequence: TGTGCCAGCAGTGAAGATGGGGGCGCCCGTACCTACGAGCAGTACTTC.

J is TRBJ2-5 and V is TRBV6-4; D unresolved. Germline values: CDR1 MRHNA, CDR2 SNTAGT. The CDR3 is 19 residues long. Trimming took 7 bases from V and 1 from J, leaving 28 bases between them. The CDR3 loop reads CASTTDCEVRKPSQETQYF. The CDR3, as DNA: TGTGCCAGCACCACCGACTGCGAGGTCCGGAAGCCTAGCCAAGAGACCCAGTACTTC.